These T cell receptor beta chains were read from a single sample in a study of T cell changes during pregnancy in multiple sclerosis. Only in-frame clones appear in the TCRdb table, and some are missing; sequencing was by immunoSEQ multiplex PCR. This sample has about 80,000 clones, with about 90% found just once. Sequenced here: peripheral blood, sampled before pregnancy. The receptors were gathered from a female donor with multiple sclerosis, enrolled in a pregnancy study. Both conserved end residues are part of each CDR3. The order of the fields is clone size, V gene, D gene, J gene, CDR3 DNA, CDR3 protein. The D gene is left open where the match is weak. Only some rows state a clone size, as once, few, many or a class for expanded clones.

>-|TRBV6-1|TRBD1|TRBJ1-1
TGTGCCAGCAGTGAAGGTGCGGGACAGGGAAAAGCTTTCTTT
CASSEGAGQGKAFF
>once|TRBV19|-|TRBJ2-2
TGTGCCAGTAGGGAAGACATCAACACCGGGGAGCTGTTTTTT
CASREDINTGELFF
>-|TRBV4-1|-|TRBJ1-5
TGCGCCAGCAGCATAGAGGGAAACGGGCGGCCCCAGCATTTT
CASSIEGNGRPQHF
>-|TRBV29-1|TRBD1|TRBJ2-2
TGCAGCGTTAGGGACAGCGCGAACACCGGGGAGCTGTTTTTT
CSVRDSANTGELFF
>-|TRBV28|-|TRBJ1-2
TGTGCCAGCAGTTTGGGAGCTTCTAACTATGGCTACACCTTC
CASSLGASNYGYTF
>-|TRBV5-1|TRBD1|TRBJ2-1
TGCGCCAGCGAACTCACCGGGACAGGGGCCTACAATGAGCAGTTCTTC
CASELTGTGAYNEQFF
>-|TRBV10-3|TRBD1|TRBJ2-3
TGTGCCATCAGTGTCCGGGACAGGCGAAGCACAGATACGCAGTATTTT
CAISVRDRRSTDTQYF
>-|TRBV16|-|TRBJ1-5
TGTGCCAGCAGCCCCCCCGGTCGGCAGCCCCAGCATTTT
CASSPPGRQPQHF
>-|TRBV28|-|TRBJ1-1
TGTGCCAGCAGTTTATCGTCAGGGCTAGGGAACACTGAAGCTTTCTTT
CASSLSSGLGNTEAFF
>-|TRBV28|-|TRBJ1-5
TGTGCCAGCAGTTTGGCAGGGGTCGGTCAGCCCCAGCATTTT
CASSLAGVGQPQHF
>-|TRBV5-1|-|TRBJ1-1
TGCGCCAGCAGTATGCTAGGGGACACTGAAGCTTTCTTT
CASSMLGDTEAFF
>-|TRBV6-1|TRBD1|TRBJ1-2
TGTGCCAGCAGTACCAGGACAGGGATGGGCGGCTACACCTTC
CASSTRTGMGGYTF
>-|TRBV13|TRBD2|TRBJ2-7
TGTGCCAGCAGCTTAGTCGGACTAGCGGGAGTCAGCGAGCAGTACTTC
CASSLVGLAGVSEQYF
>-|TRBV21-1|-|TRBJ2-1
TGTGCCAGCAGCAAAGCAAACAGGGGGTTAAGGAGGTATTCCTACAATGAGCAGTTCTTC
CASSKANRGLRRYSYNEQFF
>once|TRBV27|TRBD2|TRBJ2-7
TGTGCCAGCAGTGTAGCGGGAAGATACGAGCAGTACTTC
CASSVAGRYEQYF
>-|TRBV7-2|-|TRBJ2-7
TGTGCCAGCAGCTTCCGGGAATTCTACGAGCAGTACTTC
CASSFREFYEQYF
>-|TRBV7-3|TRBD1|TRBJ1-1
TGTGCCAGCAGCTCGGGCCACCTGGGACAGATAAACACTGAAGCTTTCTTT
CASSSGHLGQINTEAFF
>-|TRBV9|-|TRBJ1-1
TGTGCCAGCAGCTCATACGGGACTGAAGCTTTCTTT
CASSSYGTEAFF
>-|TRBV19|-|TRBJ2-7
TGTGCCAGTAGTATAGCTTGGGGGGCCTACGAGCAGTACTTC
CASSIAWGAYEQYF
>-|TRBV19|TRBD1|TRBJ1-2
TGTGCCAGTAGGTTGGACAGGCCCAACTATGGCTACACCTTC
CASRLDRPNYGYTF
>few|TRBV7-8|TRBD2|TRBJ2-7
TGTGCCAGCAGCTTAAGGCGGGAGAGCTCCTACGAGCAGTACTTC
CASSLRRESSYEQYF
>-|TRBV19|-|TRBJ2-1
TGTGCCAGTAGTAGCCCCCCCGGGTCTAGCCGCTCCTACAATGAGCAGTTCTTC
CASSSPPGSSRSYNEQFF
>-|TRBV19|-|TRBJ1-1
TGTGCCAGTAGCCAGGACATGAACACTGAAGCTTTCTTT
CASSQDMNTEAFF
>-|TRBV6-5|-|TRBJ2-7
TGTGCCAGCAGTTACTCGCTAGGTTCAGAGCAGTACTTC
CASSYSLGSEQYF
>-|TRBV9|-|TRBJ2-3
TGTGCCAGCACCCTTGGGGCATCGCCCTTGAATACGCAGTATTTT
CASTLGASPLNTQYF
>-|TRBV28|-|TRBJ2-3
TGTGCCAGCAGTCTCCGAGCGGACAGCACAGATACGCAGTATTTT
CASSLRADSTDTQYF
>-|TRBV28|TRBD1|TRBJ2-7
TGTGCCAGCAGTTTACGGGACAGGGCCTCCGAGCAGTACTTC
CASSLRDRASEQYF
>-|TRBV4-1|-|TRBJ2-2
TGCGCCAGCAGCCAGGGACAGAACACCGGGGAGCTGTTTTTT
CASSQGQNTGELFF
>-|TRBV4-1|TRBD1|TRBJ1-1
TGCGCCAGCAGCCAAGCTCACAGGGGTCGGACTGAAGCTTTCTTT
CASSQAHRGRTEAFF
>-|TRBV5-1|TRBD2|TRBJ2-3
TGCGCCAGCAGCTTGGAAGTGGGAGGGGTCCCAGATACGCAGTATTTT
CASSLEVGGVPDTQYF
>-|TRBV29-1|TRBD2|TRBJ2-1
TGCAGCGTTGAAGGGTCCGCGGGAGGGCGGTACAATGAGCAGTTCTTC
CSVEGSAGGRYNEQFF
>once|TRBV12-5|TRBD1|TRBJ1-1
TGTGCTAGTGGTTCGGACAGGGAAACCTCTGGAGCTTTCTTT
CASGSDRETSGAFF
>-|TRBV28|-|TRBJ1-2
TGTGCCACCCGATGGGGGCGCGCCTATGGCTACACCTTC
CATRWGRAYGYTF
>-|TRBV2|-|TRBJ2-7
TGTGCCAGCAGTGATATTAAAAACGAGCAGTACTTC
CASSDIKNEQYF
>-|TRBV6-5|TRBD1|TRBJ1-2
TGTGCCAGCAGTTACGCAGGGGGCACTGGCTACACCTTC
CASSYAGGTGYTF
>-|TRBV30|-|TRBJ1-5
TGTGCCTGGAGTGTACGGGGGGGAATGGGGCCCCAGCATTTT
CAWSVRGGMGPQHF
>-|TRBV9|-|TRBJ2-1
TGTGCCAGCAGCGCCGCAGCCGCGGCGAGCTCCTACAATGAGCAGTTCTTC
CASSAAAAASSYNEQFF
>-|TRBV7-6|TRBD2|TRBJ2-1
TGTGCCAGCAGCTTGCTAGCGGGACCCTACAATGAGCAGTTCTTC
CASSLLAGPYNEQFF
>-|TRBV6-1|-|TRBJ1-4
TGTGCCAGCGCTTCGACAGCGAATGAAAAACTGTTTTTT
CASASTANEKLFF
>-|TRBV29-1|TRBD1|TRBJ1-2
TGCAGCGCCGGGACAGAAAATGGCTACACCTTC
CSAGTENGYTF
>-|TRBV5-6|-|TRBJ2-1
TGTGCCAGCACGGTCGCGGGACGGCCTTACAATGAGCAGTTCTTC
CASTVAGRPYNEQFF
>-|TRBV6-6|-|TRBJ1-2
TGTGCCAGCAGTTACTCGACTATTAACTATGGCTACACCTTC
CASSYSTINYGYTF
>-|TRBV19|-|TRBJ1-5
TGTGCCAGTAACAGCTTAAGCAATCAGCCCCAGCATTTT
CASNSLSNQPQHF
>few|TRBV7-6|-|TRBJ1-4
TGTGCCAGCAGCCCTGGGACACTGGGAACTAATGAAAAACTGTTTTTT
CASSPGTLGTNEKLFF